The 3 T cell receptor beta chains below come from one sample, sequenced in a study of response to subunit inactivated influenza vaccine. TCRdb re-analysed the RT-PCR reads in MiXCR, keeping a single row per CDR3 protein. The sample shows fewer than 250,000 distinct CDR3 sequences, roughly 14% of them seen only once. The source material was CD8+ T cells sorted from PBMCs, sampled 5 days after vaccination. These receptors were collected from a man in his forties or fifties who received an inactivated influenza vaccine.

J is TRBJ2-3 and V is TRBV7-2; TRBD2 matches at 14 bases. V lost 5 bases and J lost 8; bases outside the gene matches: 3. The CDR3 length is 14 residues. Germline V gives CDR1 SGHTA, CDR2 FQGNSA. CDR3 loop: CASSPGLAGVTQYF. The DNA of the CDR3 is TGTGCCAGCAGCCCGGGACTAGCGGGAGTTACGCAGTATTTT.

Many counts were recorded for this clonotype. This chain uses TRBV28 with TRBJ2-1; tentative D call: TRBD1 (5 bases). This CDR3 region has 12 residues. V lost 3 bases and J lost 10, with 10 bases in between. CDR1 and CDR2 (germline): MDHEN, SYDVKM. The CDR3 nucleotides are TGTGCCAGCAGTTTTGGGGCGAGGGAGCAGTTCTTC. Residues: CASSFGAREQFF.

This clonotype was found many times. The V and J genes are TRBV18 and TRBJ2-1; D is perhaps TRBD1 (6 bases). Trimming removed 4 bases at V and 0 bases at J, with 19 bases between. CDR1 and CDR2 from the germline V gene are KGHSH and LQKENI. This CDR3 contains 18 residues. CDR3: CASSRQAQLQLSYNEQFF. For the CDR3, the DNA is TGTGCCAGCTCACGACAGGCGCAGTTACAACTCTCCTACAATGAGCAGTTCTTC.